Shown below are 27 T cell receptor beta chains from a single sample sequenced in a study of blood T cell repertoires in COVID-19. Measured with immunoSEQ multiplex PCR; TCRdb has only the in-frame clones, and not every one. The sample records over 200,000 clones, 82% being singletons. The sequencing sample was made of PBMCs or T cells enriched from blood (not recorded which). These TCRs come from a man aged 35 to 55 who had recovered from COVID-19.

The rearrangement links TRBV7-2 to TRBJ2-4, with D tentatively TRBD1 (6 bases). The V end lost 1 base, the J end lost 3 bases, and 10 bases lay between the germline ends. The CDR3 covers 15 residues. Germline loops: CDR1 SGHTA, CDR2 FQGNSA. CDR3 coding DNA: TGTGCCAGCAGCTTAGGGGGGCTGGACAAAAACATTCAGTACTTC. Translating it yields CASSLGGLDKNIQYF.

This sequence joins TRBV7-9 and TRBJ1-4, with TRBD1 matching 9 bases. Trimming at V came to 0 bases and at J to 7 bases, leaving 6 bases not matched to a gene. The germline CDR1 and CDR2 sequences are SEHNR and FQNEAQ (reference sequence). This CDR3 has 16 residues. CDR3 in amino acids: CASSLARQGGSEKLFF. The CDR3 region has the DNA TGTGCCAGCAGCTTAGCCCGACAGGGGGGGAGTGAAAAACTGTTTTTT.

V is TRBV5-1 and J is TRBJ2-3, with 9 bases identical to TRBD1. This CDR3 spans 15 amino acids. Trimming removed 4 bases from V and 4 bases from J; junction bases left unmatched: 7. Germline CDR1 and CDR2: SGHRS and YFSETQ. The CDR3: CASSPGTGPPDTQYF. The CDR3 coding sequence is TGCGCCAGCAGCCCGGGGACAGGGCCCCCAGATACGCAGTATTTT. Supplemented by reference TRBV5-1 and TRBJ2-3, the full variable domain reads KAGVTQTPRYLIKTRGQQVTLSCSPISGHRSVSWYQQTPGQGLQFLFEYFSETQRNKGNFPGRFSGRQFSNSRSEMNVSTLELGDSALYLCASSPGTGPPDTQYFGPGTRLTVL.

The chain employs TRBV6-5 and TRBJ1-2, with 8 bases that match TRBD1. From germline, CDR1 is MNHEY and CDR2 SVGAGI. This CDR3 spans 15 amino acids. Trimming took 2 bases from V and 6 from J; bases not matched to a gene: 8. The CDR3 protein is CASSYRGQGGNGYTF. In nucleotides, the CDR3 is TGTGCCAGCAGTTACCGTGGACAGGGAGGGAATGGCTACACCTTC.

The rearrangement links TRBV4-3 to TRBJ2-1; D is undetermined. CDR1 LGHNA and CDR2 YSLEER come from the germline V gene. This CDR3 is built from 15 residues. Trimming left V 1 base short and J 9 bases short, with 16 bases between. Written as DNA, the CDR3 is TGCGCCAGCAGCCAAGGCGGCGTAGGATCCAGTGAGCAGTTCTTC. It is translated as CASSQGGVGSSEQFF.

The chain's CDR3 is CAWSVKGRDSGGYGYTF. The DNA for the CDR3 is TGTGCCTGGAGTGTAAAAGGTCGGGACTCCGGTGGGTATGGCTACACCTTC. The gene calls are TRBV30 and TRBJ1-2, with D maybe TRBD1 (5 bases). This CDR3 comprises 17 residues. V was cut by 0 bases and J by 5 bases, with 22 bases left in between. The germline gives CDR1 GTSNPN, CDR2 SVGIG (reference sequence). Using reference TRBV30 and TRBJ1-2 for the parts outside the CDR3, the full variable domain is SQTIHQWPATLVQPVGSPLSLECTVEGTSNPNLYWYRQAAGRGLQLLFYSVGIGQISSEVPQNLSASRPQDRQFILSSKKLLLSDSGFYLCAWSVKGRDSGGYGYTFGSGTRLTVV.

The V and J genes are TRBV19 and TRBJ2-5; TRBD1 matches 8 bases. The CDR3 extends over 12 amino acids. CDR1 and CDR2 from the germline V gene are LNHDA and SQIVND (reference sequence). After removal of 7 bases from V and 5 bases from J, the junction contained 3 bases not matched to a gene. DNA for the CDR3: TGTGCCAGTAACACAGGGGGGGAGACCCAGTACTTC. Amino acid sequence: CASNTGGETQYF.

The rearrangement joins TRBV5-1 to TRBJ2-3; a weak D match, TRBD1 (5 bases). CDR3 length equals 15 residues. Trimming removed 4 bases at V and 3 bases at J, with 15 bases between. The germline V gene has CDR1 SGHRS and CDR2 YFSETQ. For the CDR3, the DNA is TGCGCCAGCAGCCCTTCTTCCAGGGAAACAGATACGCAGTATTTT. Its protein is CASSPSSRETDTQYF. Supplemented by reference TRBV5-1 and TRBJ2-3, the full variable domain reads KAGVTQTPRYLIKTRGQQVTLSCSPISGHRSVSWYQQTPGQGLQFLFEYFSETQRNKGNFPGRFSGRQFSNSRSEMNVSTLELGDSALYLCASSPSSRETDTQYFGPGTRLTVL.

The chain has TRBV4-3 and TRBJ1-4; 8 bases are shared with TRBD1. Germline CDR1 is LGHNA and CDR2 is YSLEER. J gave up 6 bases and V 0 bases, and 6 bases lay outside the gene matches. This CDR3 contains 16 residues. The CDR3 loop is CASSQEGSTGDEKLFF. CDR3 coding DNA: TGCGCCAGCAGCCAAGAGGGGTCGACAGGGGATGAAAAACTGTTTTTT.

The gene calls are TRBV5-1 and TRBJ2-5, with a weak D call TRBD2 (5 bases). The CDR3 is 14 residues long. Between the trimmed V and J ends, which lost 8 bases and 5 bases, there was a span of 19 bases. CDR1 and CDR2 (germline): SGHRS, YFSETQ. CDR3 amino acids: CASSRRGRGETQYF. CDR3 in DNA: TGCGCCAGTTCCAGGCGAGGGAGAGGGGAGACCCAGTACTTC.

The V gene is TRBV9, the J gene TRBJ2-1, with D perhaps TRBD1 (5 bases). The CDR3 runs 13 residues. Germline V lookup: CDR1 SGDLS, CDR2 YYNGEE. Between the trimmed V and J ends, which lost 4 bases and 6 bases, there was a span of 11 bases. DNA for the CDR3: TGTGCCAGCAGCCCCATAAGGGGCAATGAGCAGTTCTTC. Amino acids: CASSPIRGNEQFF.

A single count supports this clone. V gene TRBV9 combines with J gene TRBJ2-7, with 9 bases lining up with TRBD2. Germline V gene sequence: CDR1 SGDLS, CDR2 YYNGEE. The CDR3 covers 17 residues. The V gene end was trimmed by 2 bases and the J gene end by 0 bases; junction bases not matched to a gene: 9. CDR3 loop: CASSVSGGTSYSYEQYF. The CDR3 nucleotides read TGTGCCAGCAGCGTGAGCGGGGGGACGAGTTACTCCTACGAGCAGTACTTC.

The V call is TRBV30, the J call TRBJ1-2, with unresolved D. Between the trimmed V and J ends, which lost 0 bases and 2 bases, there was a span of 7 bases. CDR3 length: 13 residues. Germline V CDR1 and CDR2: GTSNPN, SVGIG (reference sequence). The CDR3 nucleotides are TGTGCCTGGAGTGTATGCCGGAACTATGGCTACACCTTC. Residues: CAWSVCRNYGYTF.

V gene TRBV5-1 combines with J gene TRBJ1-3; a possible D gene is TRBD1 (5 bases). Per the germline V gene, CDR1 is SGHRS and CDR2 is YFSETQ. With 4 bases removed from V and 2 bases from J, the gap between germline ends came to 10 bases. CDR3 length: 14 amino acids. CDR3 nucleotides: TGCGCCAGCAGCCCACAGGCAGCTGGAAACACCATATATTTT. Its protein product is CASSPQAAGNTIYF.

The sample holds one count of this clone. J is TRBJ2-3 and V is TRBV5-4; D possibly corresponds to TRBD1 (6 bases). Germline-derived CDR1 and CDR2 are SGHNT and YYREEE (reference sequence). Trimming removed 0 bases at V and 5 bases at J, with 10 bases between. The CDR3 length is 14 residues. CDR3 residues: CASSLDRDGDTQYF. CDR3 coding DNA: TGTGCCAGCAGCTTGGACAGGGATGGAGATACGCAGTATTTT.

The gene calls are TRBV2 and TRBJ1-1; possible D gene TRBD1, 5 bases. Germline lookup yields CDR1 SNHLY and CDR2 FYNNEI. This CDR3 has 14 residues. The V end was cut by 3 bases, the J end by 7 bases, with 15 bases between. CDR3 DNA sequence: TGTGCCAGCAGTGACTTACAGGCCTATGGTGAAGCTTTCTTT. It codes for CASSDLQAYGEAFF.

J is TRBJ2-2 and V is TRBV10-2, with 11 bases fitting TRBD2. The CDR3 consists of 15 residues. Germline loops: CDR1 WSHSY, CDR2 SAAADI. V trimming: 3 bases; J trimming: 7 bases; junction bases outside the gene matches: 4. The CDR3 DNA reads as TGCGCCAGCAGTGAATTCCTAGCGGGAGGCGGGGAGCTGTTTTTT. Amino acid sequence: CASSEFLAGGGELFF.

The CDR3 protein is CASSWGPGELFF. The CDR3 coding sequence is TGTGCCAGCAGCTGGGGGCCCGGGGAGCTGTTTTTT. The V gene is TRBV11-2, the J gene TRBJ2-2, with D possibly TRBD1 on 6 matching bases. The CDR3 loop spans 12 amino acids. CDR1 is SGHAT and CDR2 is FQNNGV in the germline V gene. V was pared by 4 bases and J by 6 bases, with 6 bases between. Based on the CDR3 plus reference TRBV11-2 and TRBJ2-2, the full variable domain is EAGVAQSPRYKIIEKRQSVAFWCNPISGHATLYWYQQILGQGPKLLIQFQNNGVVDDSQLPKDRFSAERLKGVDSTLKIQPAKLEDSAVYLCASSWGPGELFFGEGSRLTVL.

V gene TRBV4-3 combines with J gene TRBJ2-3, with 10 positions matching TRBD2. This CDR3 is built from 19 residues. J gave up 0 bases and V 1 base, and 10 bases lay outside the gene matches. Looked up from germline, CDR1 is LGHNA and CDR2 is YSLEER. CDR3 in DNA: TGCGCCAGCAGCCAAGTTATAGCGGGGGGACAATTTAGCACAGATACGCAGTATTTT. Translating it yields CASSQVIAGGQFSTDTQYF.

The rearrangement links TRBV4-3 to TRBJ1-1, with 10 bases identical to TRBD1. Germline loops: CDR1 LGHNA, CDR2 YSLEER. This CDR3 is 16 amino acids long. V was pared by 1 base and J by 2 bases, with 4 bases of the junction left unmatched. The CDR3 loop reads CASSQGPTGGNTEAFF. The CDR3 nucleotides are TGCGCCAGCAGCCAAGGACCGACAGGGGGCAACACTGAAGCTTTCTTT.

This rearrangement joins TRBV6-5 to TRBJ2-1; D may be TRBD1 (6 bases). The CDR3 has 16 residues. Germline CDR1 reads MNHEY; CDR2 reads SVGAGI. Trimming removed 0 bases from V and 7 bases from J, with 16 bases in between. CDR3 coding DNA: TGTGCCAGCAGTTACTCGCTGGGGACATGGGTAAATGAGCAGTTCTTC. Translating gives CASSYSLGTWVNEQFF.

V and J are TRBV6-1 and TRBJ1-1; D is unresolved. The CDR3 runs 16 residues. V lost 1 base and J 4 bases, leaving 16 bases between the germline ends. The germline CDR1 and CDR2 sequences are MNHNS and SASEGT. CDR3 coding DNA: TGTGCCAGCAGTGAAGGGCCGGGGATAAGGGCCACTGAAGCTTTCTTT. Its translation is CASSEGPGIRATEAFF.

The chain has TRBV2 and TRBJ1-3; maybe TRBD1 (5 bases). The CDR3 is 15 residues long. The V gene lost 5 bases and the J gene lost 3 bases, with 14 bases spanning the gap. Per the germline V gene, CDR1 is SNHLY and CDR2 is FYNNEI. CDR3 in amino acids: CASSPQEYGGNTIYF. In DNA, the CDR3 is TGTGCCAGCAGTCCACAGGAGTATGGTGGAAACACCATATATTTT.

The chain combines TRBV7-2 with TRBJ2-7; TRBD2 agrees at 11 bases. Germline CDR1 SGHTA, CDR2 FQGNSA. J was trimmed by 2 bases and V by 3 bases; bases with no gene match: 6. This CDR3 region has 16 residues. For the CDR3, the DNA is TGTGCCAGCAGCTTTTCTAGCGGGGGGCTGCCCTACGAGCAGTACTTC. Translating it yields CASSFSSGGLPYEQYF.

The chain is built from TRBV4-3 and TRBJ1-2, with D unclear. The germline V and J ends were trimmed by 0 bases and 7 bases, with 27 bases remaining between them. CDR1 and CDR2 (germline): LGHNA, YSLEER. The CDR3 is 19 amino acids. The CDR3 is CASSQEAAPDGRRISGYTF. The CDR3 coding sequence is TGCGCCAGCAGCCAAGAGGCGGCGCCTGACGGACGGAGGATCTCTGGCTACACCTTC.

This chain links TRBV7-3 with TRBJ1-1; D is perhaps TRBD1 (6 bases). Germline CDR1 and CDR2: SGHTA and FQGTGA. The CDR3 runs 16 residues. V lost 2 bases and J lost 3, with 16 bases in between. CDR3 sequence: CASSLLSRQAHTEAFF. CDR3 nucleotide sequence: TGTGCCAGCAGCTTATTATCCCGACAGGCCCACACTGAAGCTTTCTTT.

The DNA of the CDR3 is TGTGCCAGCACCCCGACTAGCGGGGGACCCACCGGGGAGCTGTTTTTT. Its protein product is CASTPTSGGPTGELFF. V and J are TRBV6-2 or TRBV6-3 and TRBJ2-2; 12 bases match TRBD2. In germline, CDR1 is MNHEY, CDR2 SVGEGT. The CDR3 extends over 16 amino acids. Germline trimming cut 7 bases from V and 4 bases from J; bases unmatched to any gene: 7.